One and the same sample provided the 15 T cell receptor beta chains below, sequenced in a study of blood T cell repertoires in COVID-19. The data were produced by immunoSEQ multiplex PCR, yet TCRdb's version contains in-frame clones alone and is incomplete. The sample shows 81,000 or so clones, around four fifths of them seen only once. The sequenced sample consisted of peripheral blood. The receptors originated from a woman aged 70 to 79 with active or convalescent COVID-19.

J is TRBJ1-2 and V is TRBV6-5; 8 bases match TRBD1. Germline CDR1 and CDR2: MNHEY and SVGAGI. V was pared by 0 bases and J by 6 bases, with 6 bases of the junction left unmatched. This CDR3 has 15 amino acids. The CDR3 is CASSYSTGGLDGYTF. CDR3 bases: TGTGCCAGCAGTTACTCCACAGGGGGTTTGGATGGCTACACCTTC.

The chain combines TRBV11-3 with TRBJ1-1, with 7 bases aligning to TRBD1. The length of the CDR3 is 17 residues. Trimming removed 1 base from V and 4 bases from J; junction bases left unmatched: 12. Germline V gene lookup returns CDR1 SGHNT and CDR2 YENEEA. CDR3 amino acids: CASSLAGDSHPGTEAFF. The CDR3 bases are TGTGCCAGCAGCTTAGCTGGGGACAGCCACCCCGGCACTGAAGCTTTCTTT.

The sample holds a few counts of this clone. The chain combines TRBV19 with TRBJ1-5, with TRBD1 matching over 7 bases. J lost 1 base, V lost 5 bases, and 5 bases had no gene match. The CDR3 has 15 amino acids. Germline CDR1 reads LNHDA; CDR2 reads SQIVND (reference sequence). For the CDR3, the DNA is TGTGCCAGTAGTTCCAGGGGGAACAGCAATCAGCCCCAGCATTTT. This codes for CASSSRGNSNQPQHF. The variable domain in full, completed from reference TRBV19 and TRBJ1-5, reads DGGITQSPKYLFRKEGQNVTLSCEQNLNHDAMYWYRQDPGQGLRLIYYSQIVNDFQKGDIAEGYSVSREKKESFPLTVTSAQKNPTAFYLCASSSRGNSNQPQHFGDGTRLSIL.

This chain links TRBV5-1 with TRBJ1-3; D uncertain. CDR3 length: 15 amino acids. V was pared by 2 bases and J by 3 bases, with 12 bases between. Looked up from germline, CDR1 is SGHRS and CDR2 is YFSETQ. CDR3 sequence reads: CASSLDTAVGNTIYF. The CDR3, as DNA: TGCGCCAGCAGCTTAGACACCGCCGTTGGAAACACCATATATTTT.

In its sample, this clone was seen once. The rearrangement uses TRBV3-1 (or the pseudogene TRBV3-2) and TRBJ1-6, with D unclear. The ends were cut back, 2 bases at V and 14 bases at J, with 19 bases in the middle. Per the germline V gene, CDR1 is LGHDT and CDR2 is YNNKEL (reference sequence). This CDR3 has 15 residues. CDR3 residues: CASSQSPTLTGTLHF. Written as DNA, the CDR3 is TGTGCCAGCAGCCAAAGTCCAACCCTTACCGGGACCCTCCACTTT.

V is TRBV5-1 and J is TRBJ2-1; perhaps TRBD2 as D (5 bases). Germline V gene data show CDR1 as SGHRS and CDR2 as YFSETQ. V was pared by 3 bases and J by 1 base, with 11 bases between. This CDR3 has 15 amino acids. The CDR3 loop is CASSSGVASYNEQFF. In DNA form, the CDR3 reads TGCGCCAGCAGCTCTGGTGTAGCGTCCTACAATGAGCAGTTCTTC. Based on the CDR3 plus reference TRBV5-1 and TRBJ2-1, the full variable domain is KAGVTQTPRYLIKTRGQQVTLSCSPISGHRSVSWYQQTPGQGLQFLFEYFSETQRNKGNFPGRFSGRQFSNSRSEMNVSTLELGDSALYLCASSSGVASYNEQFFGPGTRLTVL.

The CDR3 coding sequence is TGTGCCAGCTCACCCGGGACATGGGCCGGGGAGCTGTTTTTT. This sequence encodes CASSPGTWAGELFF. J is TRBJ2-2 and V is TRBV18; possible D gene TRBD1, 6 bases. Germline V gives CDR1 KGHSH, CDR2 LQKENI. The CDR3 has 14 residues. The ends were cut back, 3 bases at V and 6 bases at J, with 11 bases in the middle.

This clone has just a few counts. The chain couples TRBV20-1 to TRBJ2-6; TRBD1 matches at 7 bases. CDR3 length equals 16 residues. Germline V gene sequence: CDR1 DFQATT, CDR2 SNEGSKA (reference sequence). V was clipped by 3 bases and J by 4 bases; unmatched bases: 9. CDR3 region: CSASGRGTSGANVLTF. The CDR3 bases are TGCAGTGCTAGTGGCAGGGGGACATCCGGGGCCAACGTCCTGACTTTC.

V is TRBV28 and J is TRBJ2-7; D uncertain. Trimming took 3 bases from V and 3 from J, leaving 12 bases between them. The CDR3 extends over 14 amino acids. CDR1 and CDR2 (germline): MDHEN, SYDVKM. The DNA of the CDR3 is TGTGCCAGCAGTTTTTCCGTTAGCAACTACGAGCAGTACTTC. Protein product: CASSFSVSNYEQYF.

This clone has only one observation. This chain connects TRBV24-1 to TRBJ1-1; D possibly corresponds to TRBD1 (6 bases). The V end was cut by 4 bases, the J end by 5 bases, with 16 bases between. The germline V gene encodes CDR1 KGHDR and CDR2 SFDVKD. The CDR3 is made up of 15 amino acids. In DNA form, the CDR3 reads TGTGCCACCAGTGACTCCGTCAGGGGAGGGACTGAAGCTTTCTTT. Translated: CATSDSVRGGTEAFF.

CDR3 in DNA: TGCGCCAGCAGCCAAGAGACAGGGGCTGGGGCCAACGTCCTGACTTTC. This translates into CASSQETGAGANVLTF. This chain joins TRBV4-3 and TRBJ2-6; 8 nucleotides agree with TRBD1. Germline assignment: CDR1 LGHNA and CDR2 YSLEER. The CDR3 is made up of 16 amino acids. V lost 0 bases to trimming and J lost 2 bases; unmatched junction nucleotides: 0.

The chain links TRBV7-9 to TRBJ1-4; D is undetermined. Germline loops: CDR1 SEHNR, CDR2 FQNEAQ (reference sequence). Trimming left V 5 bases short and J 5 bases short, with 12 bases between. CDR3 size: 14 residues. The DNA of the CDR3 is TGTGCCAGCAGCCCTCGCGGGCCCAATGAAAAACTGTTTTTT. Encoded protein: CASSPRGPNEKLFF.

This clone was seen only a few times. This rearrangement joins TRBV6-6 to TRBJ1-5, with a possible D match to TRBD1 (6 bases). V lost 5 bases to trimming and J lost 0 bases, with 20 bases between them. This CDR3 contains 18 residues. The V gene's germline CDR1 is MNHNY and CDR2 SVGAGI (reference sequence). The CDR3 DNA reads as TGTGCCAGCAGTCAACAGGGTAGGGGGTGGGATAGCAATCAGCCCCAGCATTTT. It is translated as CASSQQGRGWDSNQPQHF.

The V and J genes are TRBV6-6 and TRBJ2-6; TRBD1 matches at 8 bases. Germline V gene data show CDR1 as MNHNY and CDR2 as SVGAGI (reference sequence). The V and J ends lost 5 bases and 3 bases, in that order; junction bases with no gene match: 3. The CDR3 consists of 15 residues. The CDR3 here is CASSHGQGGANVLTF. CDR3 sequence (DNA): TGTGCCAGCAGTCACGGACAGGGTGGGGCCAACGTCCTGACTTTC.

The J gene is TRBJ2-7, the V gene TRBV5-8; possibly TRBD1 for D (5 bases). V was clipped by 5 bases and J by 2 bases, with 14 bases between them. This CDR3 has 14 amino acids. CDR1 SGHTS and CDR2 YDEGEE come from the germline V gene. CDR3 sequence (DNA): TGTGCCAGCAGGAGGAAGGGGTGGGCCTACGAGCAGTACTTC. Protein product: CASRRKGWAYEQYF.